What follows are 31 T cell receptor beta chains derived from one specimen sequenced in a study of T cells after posttransplantation cyclophosphamide. Cyclophosphamide on days +3 and +4 followed busulfan-fludarabine conditioning and a marrow graft. Generated by immunoSEQ multiplex PCR, the TCRdb table keeps only in-frame clones and is missing some. Of 12,000 or so clones listed, about nine tenths were seen once; the top ten hold around 4%. The material was PBMCs, obtained after allogeneic stem cell transplant with posttransplant cyclophosphamide. These receptors were collected from a female patient between 25 and 45 years old who received an allogeneic stem cell transplant from an unrelated donor, was CMV-positive, and had no GVHD. Some of these T cells may belong to the graft donor.

This chain joins TRBV19 and TRBJ2-3; 7 nucleotides match TRBD2. The germline V gene encodes CDR1 LNHDA and CDR2 SQIVND (reference sequence). This CDR3 contains 16 residues. V trimming: 5 bases; J trimming: 3 bases; junction bases outside the gene matches: 11. The CDR3 nucleotides read TGTGCCAGTAGTTCTCAGCGGGGATGGTTTACAGATACGCAGTATTTT. Amino acids: CASSSQRGWFTDTQYF.

This chain links TRBV10-3 with TRBJ2-7, with TRBD2 identical over 11 bases. CDR1 is ENHRY and CDR2 is SYGVKD in the germline V gene. Germline trimming cut 4 bases from V and 2 bases from J; bases unmatched to any gene: 7. The CDR3 is 16 amino acids. This chain's CDR3 is CAISASGTSGTYEQYF. The CDR3 DNA follows: TGTGCCATCAGTGCTTCCGGGACTAGCGGAACCTACGAGCAGTACTTC.

This clone showed up just once. This chain joins TRBV11-1 and TRBJ2-1; TRBD2 agrees at 11 bases. This CDR3 is built from 17 residues. Germline-derived CDR1 and CDR2 are SGHAT and FQDESV (reference sequence). Losses at the gene ends were 3 bases for V and 7 bases for J; bases not matched to a gene: 11. In nucleotides, the CDR3 is TGTGCCAGCAGCTTCCGCCCACTAGCGGGAGTTTTAAATGAGCAGTTCTTC. Encoded protein: CASSFRPLAGVLNEQFF. Full variable domain (rest looked up from reference TRBV11-1 and TRBJ2-1): EAEVAQSPRYKITEKSQAVAFWCDPISGHATLYWYRQILGQGPELLVQFQDESVVDDSQLPKDRFSAERLKGVDSTLKIQPAELGDSAMYLCASSFRPLAGVLNEQFFGPGTRLTVL.

The genes are TRBV30 and TRBJ1-3, with a possible D match to TRBD1 (6 bases). The V end lost 2 bases, the J end lost 0 bases, and 17 bases lay between the germline ends. The CDR3 extends over 17 amino acids. CDR1 is GTSNPN, CDR2 SVGIG, per germline (reference sequence). The CDR3 DNA reads TGTGCCTGGAGTTTGGACAGCATAGCTTACTCTGGAAACACCATATATTTT. This translates into CAWSLDSIAYSGNTIYF. The full variable domain, with the rest looked up from reference TRBV30 and TRBJ1-3, is SQTIHQWPATLVQPVGSPLSLECTVEGTSNPNLYWYRQAAGRGLQLLFYSVGIGQISSEVPQNLSASRPQDRQFILSSKKLLLSDSGFYLCAWSLDSIAYSGNTIYFGEGSWLTVV.

The chain uses TRBV14 and TRBJ2-3; TRBD2 aligns across 10 bases. Unmatched junction bases numbered 19, after V lost 4 bases and J lost 0 bases. The CDR3 has 21 amino acids. Germline V gene sequence: CDR1 SGHDN, CDR2 FVKESK. The chain's CDR3 is CASSPLYGRLAGPASTDTQYF. Written as DNA, the CDR3 is TGTGCCAGCAGCCCCCTATACGGCAGACTAGCGGGTCCGGCTAGCACAGATACGCAGTATTTT. The entire variable domain, with the rest obtained from reference TRBV14 and TRBJ2-3, is as follows: EAGVTQFPSHSVIEKGQTVTLRCDPISGHDNLYWYRRVMGKEIKFLLHFVKESKQDESGMPNNRFLAERTGGTYSTLKVQPAELEDSGVYFCASSPLYGRLAGPASTDTQYFGPGTRLTVL.

The chain combines TRBV10-2 with TRBJ2-3, with a tentative D call TRBD1 (8 bases). The V gene's germline CDR1 is WSHSY and CDR2 SAAADI. With 2 bases removed from V and 11 bases from J, the gap between germline ends came to 14 bases. CDR3 size: 13 residues. The CDR3 sequence is CASSELDREGQYF. The CDR3 bases are TGCGCCAGCAGTGAGCTGGACAGGGAGGGGCAGTATTTT.

The chain employs TRBV9 and TRBJ2-3; a weak D match, TRBD2 (6 bases). Germline V gene sequence: CDR1 SGDLS, CDR2 YYNGEE. The CDR3 contains 14 residues. Trimming cost V 1 base and J 9 bases, with 15 bases left between them. This CDR3 is CASSVRASAETQYF. CDR3 DNA: TGTGCCAGCAGCGTAAGGGCTAGCGCGGAGACGCAGTATTTT.

The chain links TRBV28 to TRBJ1-1; D unclear. Germline values: CDR1 MDHEN, CDR2 SYDVKM. Trimming cost V 7 bases and J 0 bases, with 12 bases left between them. The CDR3 contains 14 residues. The CDR3 protein is CASTSQALNTEAFF. In nucleotides, the CDR3 is TGTGCCAGCACATCTCAGGCGTTGAACACTGAAGCTTTCTTT.

The chain carries TRBV5-1 and TRBJ1-4; D may be TRBD1 (6 bases). The CDR3 is 13 residues long. V was pared by 4 bases and J by 6 bases, with 10 bases between. Germline values: CDR1 SGHRS, CDR2 YFSETQ. The CDR3 DNA reads as TGCGCCAGCAGCCCTCGGACAGATGAAAAACTGTTTTTT. It codes for CASSPRTDEKLFF. Based on the CDR3 plus reference TRBV5-1 and TRBJ1-4, the full variable domain is KAGVTQTPRYLIKTRGQQVTLSCSPISGHRSVSWYQQTPGQGLQFLFEYFSETQRNKGNFPGRFSGRQFSNSRSEMNVSTLELGDSALYLCASSPRTDEKLFFGSGTQLSVL.

This chain uses TRBV18 with TRBJ2-3, with 9 bases aligning to TRBD1. The CDR3 consists of 18 residues. Germline CDR1 is KGHSH and CDR2 is LQKENI. V was pared by 3 bases and J by 0 bases, with 10 bases of the junction left unmatched. Here the CDR3 DNA reads TGTGCCAGCTCACCTCGTCCCGGGACAGGGCCGAGCACAGATACGCAGTATTTT. Translated: CASSPRPGTGPSTDTQYF.

This chain's CDR3 is CASRPTGTGGRNTEAFF. The DNA for the CDR3 is TGTGCCAGTAGACCGACAGGGACGGGGGGGAGGAACACTGAAGCTTTCTTT. The V call is TRBV19, the J call TRBJ1-1; TRBD1 matches at 7 bases. The CDR3 runs 17 residues. Per the germline V gene, CDR1 is LNHDA and CDR2 is SQIVND (reference sequence). With V trimmed by 6 bases and J by 1 base, 14 bases remained unmatched.

CDR3 protein: CASLWQSGSGSDGTDTQYF. The CDR3 DNA sequence: TGTGCCAGCTTGTGGCAGTCGGGGAGTGGTTCTGATGGCACAGATACGCAGTATTTT. The chain carries TRBV2 and TRBJ2-3; tentatively, D is TRBD2 (5 bases). This CDR3 contains 19 residues. Per the germline V gene, CDR1 is SNHLY and CDR2 is FYNNEI. With 8 bases removed from V and 1 base from J, the gap between germline ends came to 28 bases.

J is TRBJ2-1 and V is TRBV2; D gene ambiguous. The CDR3 has 13 amino acids. The germline CDR1 and CDR2 sequences are SNHLY and FYNNEI. V was trimmed by 0 bases and J by 6 bases, leaving 6 bases between them. CDR3 in DNA: TGTGCCAGCAGTGAAGCGAGATCCAATGAGCAGTTCTTC. Translation: CASSEARSNEQFF.

This CDR3 is CASSLTTVEAFF. The CDR3 coding sequence is TGTGCCAGCAGCCTGACAACGGTCGAAGCTTTCTTT. The V call is TRBV14, the J call TRBJ1-1; D unresolved. This CDR3 spans 12 amino acids. The germline V gene has CDR1 SGHDN and CDR2 FVKESK. V lost 4 bases, J lost 8 bases, and 11 bases lay in between.

This clone was counted once. The chain links TRBV27 to TRBJ2-5; 10 positions agree with TRBD2. The J call is uncertain, as TRBJ2-7 better fits the DNA end. The germline gives CDR1 MNHEY, CDR2 SMNVEV (reference sequence). This CDR3 contains 18 residues. The CDR3 coding sequence is TGTGCCAGCAGTTTCCCTTTCGAGGTCCTAGCGGGAGTAGTCGAGCAGTACTTC. Its protein is CASSFPFEVLAGVVEQYF.

J is TRBJ2-3 and V is TRBV6-1, with a weak D call TRBD2 (7 bases). There are 19 residues in the CDR3. Germline V gene lookup returns CDR1 MNHNS and CDR2 SASEGT. The ends were cut back, 0 bases at V and 1 base at J, with 20 bases in the middle. The CDR3 sequence: CASSEARGGASRGTDTQYF. Here the CDR3 DNA reads TGTGCCAGCAGTGAAGCGCGTGGGGGGGCAAGTAGGGGCACAGATACGCAGTATTTT.

This rearrangement joins TRBV6-1 to TRBJ1-1; D may be TRBD1 (5 bases). The V end was cut by 6 bases, the J end by 2 bases, with 16 bases between. This CDR3 has 15 amino acids. Germline V CDR1 and CDR2: MNHNS, SASEGT. The CDR3 here is CASRAKTAINTEAFF. The CDR3 DNA reads TGTGCCAGCAGAGCCAAGACAGCTATCAACACTGAAGCTTTCTTT.

The chain employs TRBV7-6 and TRBJ2-1; tentative D call: TRBD2 (5 bases). The CDR3 has 13 amino acids. The ends were cut back, 6 bases at V and 3 bases at J, with 9 bases in the middle. Germline V gives CDR1 SGHVS, CDR2 FNYEAQ. CDR3 protein: CASSYRGYNEQFF. The CDR3 DNA sequence: TGTGCCAGCAGTTACCGGGGCTACAATGAGCAGTTCTTC.

The gene calls are TRBV10-3 and TRBJ1-4, with no clear D. Trimming left V 3 bases short and J 7 bases short, with 3 bases between. This CDR3 is 11 amino acids long. The V gene's germline CDR1 is ENHRY and CDR2 SYGVKD. The CDR3: CAISDSEKLFF. The CDR3 DNA reads as TGTGCCATCAGTGATAGTGAAAAACTGTTTTTT.

The chain combines TRBV9 with TRBJ1-2; weak D call: TRBD1 (6 bases). V lost 5 bases and J lost 7, with 21 bases in between. The germline gives CDR1 SGDLS, CDR2 YYNGEE. The CDR3 is made up of 15 amino acids. CDR3 nucleotide sequence: TGTGCCAGCAGGGTTCACGAACAGGGATTGGGTGGCTACACCTTC. Translating gives CASRVHEQGLGGYTF.

The rearrangement links TRBV11-1 to TRBJ2-1, with D possibly being TRBD1 (5 bases). CDR3 length: 14 residues. Germline CDR1 and CDR2: SGHAT and FQDESV (reference sequence). Trimming removed 5 bases from V and 7 bases from J, with 15 bases in between. CDR3 amino acids: CASSPRQSVNEQFF. CDR3 sequence (DNA): TGTGCCAGCAGCCCCAGACAGTCGGTGAATGAGCAGTTCTTC.

Points on this clone: Other DNA sequences in the sample encode the same CDR3. The rearrangement uses TRBV28 and TRBJ2-7; TRBD1 matches 10 bases. Per the germline V gene, CDR1 is MDHEN and CDR2 is SYDVKM. V trimming: 6 bases; J trimming: 4 bases; junction bases outside the gene matches: 9. This CDR3 contains 15 residues. CDR3 region: CASSMGQGLSYEQYF. The CDR3 coding sequence is TGTGCCAGCAGCATGGGACAGGGGCTATCTTACGAGCAGTACTTC.

This sequence joins TRBV11-2 and TRBJ2-1; 7 bases match TRBD2. CDR3 length equals 15 residues. From germline, CDR1 is SGHAT and CDR2 FQNNGV. Trimming cost V 3 bases and J 4 bases; bases outside gene matches: 6. The DNA of the CDR3 is TGTGCCAGCAGCTTGGCGGGGGAGGGATACAATGAGCAGTTCTTC. The encoded protein is CASSLAGEGYNEQFF.

The CDR3 sequence is CASSSKIGGASHPTDSPLHF. The CDR3 bases are TGTGCCAGCAGCTCGAAGATTGGGGGGGCAAGTCACCCCACGGATTCACCCCTCCACTTT. The genes are TRBV13 and TRBJ1-6, with D possibly TRBD1 on 6 matching bases. The germline V gene has CDR1 PRHDT and CDR2 FYEKMQ (reference sequence). With 4 bases removed from V and 8 bases from J, the gap between germline ends came to 30 bases. This CDR3 is 20 amino acids long.

The genes are TRBV15 and TRBJ2-2; D uncertain. The V gene's germline CDR1 is LNHNV and CDR2 YYDKDF (reference sequence). This CDR3 is built from 13 residues. V was cut by 0 bases and J by 5 bases, with 4 bases left in between. This CDR3 is CATSREATGELFF. The CDR3 DNA reads TGTGCCACCAGCAGAGAAGCGACCGGGGAGCTGTTTTTT. Drawing the rest from reference TRBV15 and TRBJ2-2, the complete variable domain is DAMVIQNPRYQVTQFGKPVTLSCSQTLNHNVMYWYQQKSSQAPKLLFHYYDKDFNNEADTPDNFQSRRPNTSFCFLDIRSPGLGDTAMYLCATSREATGELFFGEGSRLTVL.

The chain uses TRBV7-2 and TRBJ2-7; no clear D gene. V dropped 6 bases and J dropped 6 bases, with 9 bases sitting between them. The CDR3 length is 11 residues. The germline CDR1 and CDR2 sequences are SGHTA and FQGNSA. This CDR3 is CASRLLSEQYF. CDR3 nucleotides: TGTGCCAGCAGACTATTGTCCGAGCAGTACTTC.

The chain uses TRBV4-1 and TRBJ2-5; D gene ambiguous. This CDR3 has 13 residues. Trimming removed 0 bases from V and 5 bases from J, with 7 bases in between. Germline V gene sequence: CDR1 MGHRA, CDR2 YSYEKL. CDR3 sequence: CASSQDLSETQYF. The CDR3 nucleotides are TGCGCCAGCAGCCAAGATCTCTCCGAGACCCAGTACTTC.

V and J are TRBV5-1 and TRBJ2-7; tentatively, D is TRBD1 (5 bases). CDR3 length: 16 amino acids. Germline-derived CDR1 and CDR2 are SGHRS and YFSETQ. V was shortened by 0 bases and J by 3 bases, with 16 bases between the two germline ends. The CDR3 is CASSLERGQWLYEQYF. In DNA, the CDR3 is TGCGCCAGCAGCTTGGAAAGGGGCCAATGGCTCTACGAGCAGTACTTC.

This rearrangement joins TRBV11-3 to TRBJ2-3; 8 nucleotides line up with TRBD2. This CDR3 is 16 amino acids long. J gave up 3 bases and V 4 bases, and 9 bases lay outside the gene matches. Germline V gene sequence: CDR1 SGHNT, CDR2 YENEEA. The CDR3 loop reads CASSSSHGGVTDTQYF. CDR3 sequence (DNA): TGTGCCAGCAGCTCTTCCCACGGGGGGGTAACAGATACGCAGTATTTT.

This clone was detected only a few times. The chain recombines TRBV5-5 with TRBJ2-1, with TRBD1 matching over 7 bases. From germline, CDR1 is SGHKS and CDR2 YYEKEE (reference sequence). V was pared by 6 bases and J by 9 bases, with 21 bases of the junction left unmatched. The CDR3 is 17 residues long. The CDR3 reads CASKLWDSLTFSSEQFF. The CDR3 nucleotides are TGTGCCAGCAAACTTTGGGACAGCCTGACGTTCAGCAGTGAGCAGTTCTTC.

The chain joins TRBV7-8 to TRBJ2-7, with 7 bases aligning to TRBD1. The CDR3 contains 15 residues. The trim removed 1 base at V and 3 bases at J, leaving 6 bases unmatched. Germline CDR1 reads SGHVS; CDR2 reads FQNEAQ. The CDR3 reads CASSLGVGGHYEQYF. In DNA form, the CDR3 reads TGTGCCAGCAGCTTAGGGGTAGGGGGCCACTACGAGCAGTACTTC.